This record looks at one T cell receptor beta chain sequence and its context. The target antigen is unknown. The record originates from a study of T cells after posttransplantation cyclophosphamide. Study-level findings and limits: Blood and skin or GI T cell repertoires showed limited TRB overlap.

CDR3 size: 16 residues. Germline assignment: CDR1 SGHDN and CDR2 FVKESK. J was trimmed by 2 bases and V by 6 bases; bases with no gene match: 8. Profiling relied on immunoSEQ multiplex PCR, and the TCRdb table lists in-frame clones only, not all of them. The sample carries fewer than 6,000 clones, around 72% recorded once. Treatment was busulfan-fludarabine conditioning, a marrow graft, and cyclophosphamide on days +3 and +4. The input for sequencing was PBMCs, taken 362 days after allogeneic stem cell transplant with posttransplant cyclophosphamide. This receptor was obtained from a male patient between 55 and 70 years old who received an allogeneic stem cell transplant from an unrelated donor, was CMV-positive, and had acute GVHD only. The T cells may partly be graft donor cells. This chain joins TRBV14 and TRBJ2-3, with TRBD1 matching 10 bases. Here the CDR3 reads CASSLTGTGATDTQYF. The CDR3 bases are TGTGCCAGCAGTCTGACCGGGACAGGGGCCACAGATACGCAGTATTTT. Full variable domain (outside the CDR3, taken from reference TRBV14 and TRBJ2-3): EAGVTQFPSHSVIEKGQTVTLRCDPISGHDNLYWYRRVMGKEIKFLLHFVKESKQDESGMPNNRFLAERTGGTYSTLKVQPAELEDSGVYFCASSLTGTGATDTQYFGPGTRLTVL.